Following are 30 T cell receptor beta chains from one sample sequenced in a study of blood T cell repertoires in COVID-19. The data were produced by immunoSEQ multiplex PCR, yet TCRdb's version contains in-frame clones alone and is incomplete. The sample includes roughly 250,000 clones, around 89% of them seen just once. Sequenced input: PBMCs or T cells enriched from blood (not recorded which). These receptors were collected from a man aged 35 to 55 who had recovered from COVID-19.

A single count supports this clone. The rearrangement joins TRBV11-3 to TRBJ1-1, with 8 bases aligning to TRBD1. With V trimmed by 2 bases and J by 5 bases, 7 bases remained unmatched. The CDR3 covers 15 residues. The germline V gene has CDR1 SGHNT and CDR2 YENEEA. The CDR3 loop reads CASSLKTGEWTEAFF. The CDR3 DNA reads TGTGCCAGCAGCTTAAAGACAGGGGAGTGGACTGAAGCTTTCTTT.

The rearrangement uses TRBV2 and TRBJ2-7, with 12 bases fitting TRBD1. CDR1 SNHLY and CDR2 FYNNEI come from the germline V gene. V dropped 6 bases and J dropped 3; count of bases not matched to a gene: 9. The CDR3 runs 16 residues. This CDR3 reads CASSTLGTGGGYEQYF. The CDR3 DNA reads TGTGCCAGCAGCACACTAGGGACAGGGGGCGGCTACGAGCAGTACTTC.

This sequence joins TRBV7-3 and TRBJ2-7; 8 bases fit TRBD1. The CDR3 is 14 residues long. Germline loops: CDR1 SGHTA, CDR2 FQGTGA. Trimming at V came to 4 bases and at J to 7 bases, leaving 9 bases not matched to a gene. The CDR3 reads CASSSGQGPLEQYF. The CDR3 nucleotides are TGTGCCAGCAGCTCAGGACAGGGACCGCTTGAGCAGTACTTC.

The genes are TRBV5-5 and TRBJ1-2; TRBD1 might be the D (6 bases). V was clipped by 5 bases and J by 7 bases, with 12 bases between them. The CDR3 has 12 residues. Germline V gene lookup returns CDR1 SGHKS and CDR2 YYEKEE (reference sequence). The CDR3 spells CASSLTGFGYTF. The DNA of the CDR3 is TGTGCCAGCAGTTTAACAGGGTTTGGCTACACCTTC.

This clone has only one observation. The chain combines TRBV7-7 with TRBJ2-7; 14 nucleotides line up with TRBD2. Trimming took 6 bases from V and 4 from J; bases not matched to a gene: 11. CDR1 SSHAT and CDR2 FNYEAQ come from the germline V gene (reference sequence). There are 17 residues in the CDR3. The CDR3 protein is CASRGLAGVGLVYEQYF. For the CDR3, the DNA is TGTGCCAGCAGGGGACTAGCGGGAGTGGGCTTGGTGTACGAGCAGTACTTC. Looking up the rest from reference TRBV7-7 and TRBJ2-7 gives the full variable domain: GAGVSQSPRYKVTKRGQDVTLRCDPISSHATLYWYQQALGQGPEFLTYFNYEAQPDKSGLPSDRFSAERPEGSISTLTIQRTEQRDSAMYRCASRGLAGVGLVYEQYFGPGTRLTVT.

CDR3 region: CASGTPIAGAGNEQFF. As DNA, the CDR3 is TGTGCTAGTGGTACCCCCATAGCGGGAGCCGGCAATGAGCAGTTCTTC. The rearrangement joins TRBV12-5 to TRBJ2-1; 9 nucleotides match TRBD2. The CDR3 sequence is 16 residues long. The germline V gene encodes CDR1 LGHNT and CDR2 FRNRAP. The junction had 11 bases not matched to a gene; V was cut back by 5 bases and J by 6 bases.

J is TRBJ1-1 and V is TRBV2; D remains ambiguous. Trimming pared 9 bases from V and 1 base from J, leaving 12 bases between. Germline CDR1 reads SNHLY; CDR2 reads FYNNEI. The CDR3 contains 13 residues. This CDR3 reads CASWRDRNTEAFF. Written as DNA, the CDR3 is TGTGCCAGTTGGAGAGACCGGAACACTGAAGCTTTCTTT.

V is TRBV6-6 and J is TRBJ1-6; D not certain. The V and J ends lost 6 bases and 8 bases respectively, with 11 bases between them. Germline V lookup: CDR1 MNHNY, CDR2 SVGAGI (reference sequence). This CDR3 has 13 amino acids. CDR3 sequence reads: CASSPDGDSPLHF. CDR3 DNA: TGTGCCAGCAGCCCAGACGGGGATTCACCCCTCCACTTT.

The chain couples TRBV28 to TRBJ2-4, with a possible D match to TRBD1 (6 bases). Germline assignment: CDR1 MDHEN and CDR2 SYDVKM. This CDR3 is built from 12 residues. Trimming took 2 bases from V and 15 from J, leaving 14 bases between them. The CDR3 here is CASSLEGDLLYF. The CDR3 nucleotides read TGTGCCAGCAGTTTAGAGGGGGATTTGCTGTACTTC.

The CDR3 here is CASSPRGREKGTYEQYF. In DNA, the CDR3 is TGTGCCAGCAGCCCCAGAGGGAGGGAAAAAGGCACCTACGAGCAGTACTTC. J is TRBJ2-7 and V is TRBV3-1 (or the pseudogene TRBV3-2); TRBD2 agrees at 7 bases. V was clipped by 4 bases and J by 2 bases; unmatched bases: 14. This CDR3 contains 17 residues. CDR1 LGHDT and CDR2 YNNKEL come from the germline V gene (reference sequence).

V and J are TRBV28 and TRBJ1-2, with D unresolved. The CDR3 runs 16 residues. V was clipped by 3 bases and J by 1 base, with 15 bases between them. CDR1 and CDR2 (germline): MDHEN, SYDVKM. The CDR3, as DNA: TGTGCCAGCAGTTTGAGCGACCCAAGACGTAACTATGGCTACACCTTC. Its protein product is CASSLSDPRRNYGYTF.

This chain joins TRBV30 and TRBJ1-6; D not resolved. The germline V gene has CDR1 GTSNPN and CDR2 SVGIG (reference sequence). Trimming cost V 4 bases and J 1 base, with 8 bases left between them. The CDR3 length is 14 residues. CDR3 nucleotide sequence: TGTGCCTGGAATTGGGCTTCCTATAATTCACCCCTCCACTTT. This sequence encodes CAWNWASYNSPLHF.

V and J are TRBV19 and TRBJ2-7; TRBD2 agrees at 8 bases. This CDR3 has 15 amino acids. Germline loops: CDR1 LNHDA, CDR2 SQIVND (reference sequence). V was pared by 3 bases and J by 3 bases, with 7 bases of the junction left unmatched. DNA for the CDR3: TGTGCCAGTAGTATGTTCTTCGGGGGGGGCTACGAGCAGTACTTC. Its protein product is CASSMFFGGGYEQYF.

The table lists this clone with a count of one. The V call is TRBV5-5, the J call TRBJ1-2, with 8 bases lining up with TRBD1. CDR1 and CDR2 from the germline V gene are SGHKS and YYEKEE (reference sequence). CDR3 size: 16 residues. With V trimmed by 4 bases and J by 8 bases, 16 bases remained unmatched. The CDR3 loop reads CASSPGGTGSSGGYTF. In nucleotides, the CDR3 is TGTGCCAGCAGCCCTGGAGGGACAGGCTCTTCAGGCGGCTACACCTTC.

This sequence joins TRBV7-9 and TRBJ1-2; D call uncertain. Germline-derived CDR1 and CDR2 are SEHNR and FQNEAQ (reference sequence). The CDR3 has 13 amino acids. Trimming shortened V by 1 base and J by 5 bases, and 8 bases separated the two germline ends. The CDR3 DNA sequence: TGTGCCAGCAGCTTAGAGGGAGAGTATGGCTACACCTTC. Protein product: CASSLEGEYGYTF.

This chain connects TRBV24-1 to TRBJ2-1; the match to TRBD2 covers 10 bases. The ends lost 4 bases at V and 6 bases at J; junction bases unmatched: 5. Germline CDR1 reads KGHDR; CDR2 reads SFDVKD. This CDR3 has 15 residues. The CDR3 here is CATSEFSSGSNEQFF. The CDR3 DNA reads as TGTGCCACCAGTGAGTTTTCTAGCGGGAGCAATGAGCAGTTCTTC.

The V and J genes are TRBV27 and TRBJ2-3; 7 bases line up with TRBD1. With 6 bases clipped from V and 0 bases from J, the junction kept 9 bases outside the gene matches. This CDR3 is 16 amino acids long. Germline lookup yields CDR1 MNHEY and CDR2 SMNVEV (reference sequence). DNA for the CDR3: TGTGCCAGCAGCCCTCGACAGGGCTCTAGCACAGATACGCAGTATTTT. Its translation: CASSPRQGSSTDTQYF.

This chain connects TRBV27 to TRBJ1-3; TRBD1 agrees at 9 bases. CDR1 is MNHEY, CDR2 SMNVEV, per germline (reference sequence). Trimming cost V 7 bases and J 4 bases; bases outside gene matches: 20. The CDR3 contains 19 residues. The CDR3 sequence is CASKAATGGSERSGNTIYF. In DNA form, the CDR3 reads TGTGCCAGCAAAGCCGCGACAGGGGGTTCTGAGAGGTCAGGAAACACCATATATTTT.

The CDR3 loop reads CASSLNRAQQYF. As DNA, the CDR3 is TGTGCCAGCAGTTTAAACAGGGCCCAGCAGTACTTC. The J gene is TRBJ2-7, the V gene TRBV27, with D possibly being TRBD1 (6 bases). CDR3 length: 12 residues. The germline V and J ends were trimmed by 2 bases and 8 bases, with 10 bases remaining between them. Germline values: CDR1 MNHEY, CDR2 SMNVEV (reference sequence).

This chain uses TRBV27 with TRBJ1-6; D unresolved. The germline V gene has CDR1 MNHEY and CDR2 SMNVEV (reference sequence). Trimming took off 5 bases at V and 10 bases at J, with 18 bases between the two ends. The CDR3 covers 15 residues. The CDR3: CASSEGLGLLSPLHF. For the CDR3, the DNA is TGTGCCAGCAGTGAAGGACTGGGCTTGTTATCACCCCTCCACTTT.

The V gene is TRBV5-4, the J gene TRBJ2-7; 8 nucleotides line up with TRBD2. Germline CDR1 and CDR2: SGHNT and YYREEE (reference sequence). The CDR3 has 14 amino acids. V was pared by 0 bases and J by 2 bases, with 1 base of the junction left unmatched. The CDR3 region is CASSLDSGAYEQYF. CDR3 DNA sequence: TGTGCCAGCAGCTTGGATAGCGGGGCCTACGAGCAGTACTTC.

The V and J genes are TRBV2 and TRBJ2-7; 8 bases map to TRBD2. The ends lost 6 bases at V and 5 bases at J; junction bases unmatched: 6. CDR3 length equals 13 residues. Germline V gene sequence: CDR1 SNHLY, CDR2 FYNNEI. This chain's CDR3 is CASSPGTSNEQYF. The CDR3 nucleotides read TGTGCCAGCAGCCCCGGGACTAGTAACGAGCAGTACTTC.

The J gene is TRBJ1-5, the V gene TRBV29-1, with a weak D call TRBD1 (5 bases). Germline assignment: CDR1 SQVTM and CDR2 ANQGSEA. The CDR3 is 13 residues long. Trimming removed 5 bases at V and 3 bases at J, with 11 bases between. DNA of the CDR3: TGCAGCGTTAGGTCAGGGCCCAATCAGCCCCAGCATTTT. This codes for CSVRSGPNQPQHF.

The count of this clone is one. The chain joins TRBV12-5 to TRBJ1-2, with D maybe TRBD1 (6 bases). Per germline, CDR1 LGHNT and CDR2 FRNRAP. Trimming removed 2 bases from V and 8 bases from J, with 24 bases in between. This CDR3 has 17 amino acids. CDR3 protein: CASGLRDTGREYGGYTF. CDR3 DNA sequence: TGTGCTAGTGGTTTGAGGGACACCGGGCGTGAATATGGCGGCTACACCTTC.

This clone is a singleton in its sample. V and J are TRBV2 and TRBJ1-1, with TRBD1 identical over 7 bases. Trimming cost V 5 bases and J 1 base; bases outside gene matches: 7. The CDR3 runs 15 residues. Germline V lookup: CDR1 SNHLY, CDR2 FYNNEI. CDR3: CASSQRGQPNTEAFF. CDR3 DNA: TGTGCCAGCAGTCAGAGGGGACAGCCGAACACTGAAGCTTTCTTT.

The genes are TRBV19 and TRBJ1-2, with a tentative D call TRBD1 (5 bases). CDR3 length equals 14 residues. The germline CDR1 and CDR2 sequences are LNHDA and SQIVND (reference sequence). V lost 5 bases and J 0 bases, leaving 10 bases between the germline ends. The CDR3 loop is CASSATVTNYGYTF. As DNA, the CDR3 is TGTGCCAGTAGTGCGACAGTTACTAACTATGGCTACACCTTC. The full variable domain, its missing parts supplied by reference TRBV19 and TRBJ1-2, is DGGITQSPKYLFRKEGQNVTLSCEQNLNHDAMYWYRQDPGQGLRLIYYSQIVNDFQKGDIAEGYSVSREKKESFPLTVTSAQKNPTAFYLCASSATVTNYGYTFGSGTRLTVV.

The rearrangement links TRBV28 to TRBJ2-1; D perhaps matches TRBD2 (7 bases). CDR3 length: 13 residues. V was trimmed by 6 bases and J by 8 bases, leaving 14 bases between them. Germline CDR1 MDHEN, CDR2 SYDVKM. CDR3 nucleotide sequence: TGTGCCAGCAGGGACAGCGGGATCGATGAGCAGTTCTTC. This sequence encodes CASRDSGIDEQFF.

This sequence joins TRBV6-6 and TRBJ2-5, with TRBD2 matching 16 bases. V shed 5 bases, J shed 2 bases, and the junction held 5 bases outside the gene matches. CDR1 is MNHNY and CDR2 is SVGAGI in the germline V gene (reference sequence). The CDR3 loop spans 17 amino acids. DNA of the CDR3: TGTGCCAGCAGTCTCCGGGGACTAGCGGGGGGGCAAGAGACCCAGTACTTC. This translates into CASSLRGLAGGQETQYF.

This clone was recorded a few times. The chain combines TRBV30 with TRBJ1-6; D not resolved. Trimming removed 4 bases from V and 0 bases from J, with 7 bases in between. CDR3 size: 14 residues. The germline CDR1 and CDR2 sequences are GTSNPN and SVGIG (reference sequence). In DNA form, the CDR3 reads TGTGCCTGGACTCAGAACTCCTATAATTCACCCCTCCACTTT. This translates into CAWTQNSYNSPLHF.

The gene calls are TRBV7-3 and TRBJ2-1, with 7 bases that match TRBD1. CDR3 length: 17 residues. The V gene's germline CDR1 is SGHTA and CDR2 FQGTGA. V trimming: 4 bases; J trimming: 3 bases; junction bases outside the gene matches: 12. The CDR3 DNA sequence: TGTGCCAGCAGCTCCCCCCCCGGGACAGCAAGCTACAATGAGCAGTTCTTC. It yields the protein CASSSPPGTASYNEQFF.